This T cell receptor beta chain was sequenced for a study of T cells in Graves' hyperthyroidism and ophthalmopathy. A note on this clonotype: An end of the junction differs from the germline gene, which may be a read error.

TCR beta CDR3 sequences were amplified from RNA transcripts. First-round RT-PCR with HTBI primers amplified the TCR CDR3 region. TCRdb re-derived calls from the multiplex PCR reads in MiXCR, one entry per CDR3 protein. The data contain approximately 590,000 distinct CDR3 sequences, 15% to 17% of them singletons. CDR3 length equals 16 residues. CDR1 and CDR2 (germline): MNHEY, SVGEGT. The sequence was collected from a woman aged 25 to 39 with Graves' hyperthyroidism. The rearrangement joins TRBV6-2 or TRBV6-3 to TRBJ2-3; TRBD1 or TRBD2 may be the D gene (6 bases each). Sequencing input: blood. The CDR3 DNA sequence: TGTGCCAGCGGTTACTTGAGGGGGGACCGCAGAGATACGCAGTATTTT. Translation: CASGYLRGDRRDTQYF.